What follows is one T cell receptor (beta chain) and its context. The length of the CDR3 is 15 residues. V lost 2 bases and J 5 bases, leaving 16 bases between the germline ends. The germline CDR1 and CDR2 sequences are MNHEY and SVGAGI. Clones were read by immunoSEQ multiplex PCR, and TCRdb kept only the in-frame ones, dropping some. This table has roughly 360,000 clones, about 87% appearing once. This specimen belongs to a study of blood T cell repertoires in COVID-19. The specimen sequenced was PBMCs or T cells enriched from blood (not recorded which). This chain uses TRBV6-5 with TRBJ2-7; possible D gene TRBD1, 6 bases. The receptor's source is a man aged 30 to 39 who had recovered from COVID-19. Written as DNA, the CDR3 is TGTGCCAGCAGTTACCGGACAGCCACAACCGACGAGCAGTACTTC. Protein: CASSYRTATTDEQYF.